The 21 T cell receptor beta chains reported below all come from one sample, sequenced in a study of monozygotic twins with inflammatory bowel disease. TCRdb derives one entry per CDR3 protein from the 5' RACE reads, leaving out DNA. This sample's table has more than 300,000 distinct CDR3 sequences. The sequenced sample was blood. The source is a human donor with ulcerative colitis or Crohn's disease, or a healthy co-twin of an affected twin (not recorded which).

The chain is built from TRBV20-1 and TRBJ2-7; lacking DNA, the TRBD2 call made by TCRdb goes unchecked. The CDR3 loop spans 14 amino acids. CDR1 DFQATT and CDR2 SNEGSKA come from the germline V gene (reference sequence). CDR3 amino acids: CSAISESVFYEQYF.

The chain couples TRBV5-1 to TRBJ2-5; the TCRdb call, TRBD2, lacks DNA for checking. The CDR3 spans 12 residues. Germline values: CDR1 SGHRS, CDR2 YFSETQ. CDR3 sequence: CASSRYEETQYF.

This chain joins TRBV19 and TRBJ2-1; the TRBD1 assignment by TCRdb is unverifiable without DNA. Germline loops: CDR1 LNHDA, CDR2 SQIVND (reference sequence). This CDR3 has 14 residues. The CDR3 region is CASSSQGRHNEQFF. The variable domain in full, with the rest retrieved from reference TRBV19 and TRBJ2-1, is DGGITQSPKYLFRKEGQNVTLSCEQNLNHDAMYWYRQDPGQGLRLIYYSQIVNDFQKGDIAEGYSVSREKKESFPLTVTSAQKNPTAFYLCASSSQGRHNEQFFGPGTRLTVL.

The rearrangement links TRBV6-2 or TRBV6-3 to TRBJ2-4; TCRdb's D gene call, TRBD1, goes unchecked for lack of DNA. There are 16 residues in the CDR3. The germline gives CDR1 MNHEY, CDR2 SVGEGT. CDR3 in amino acids: CASSSGFRLAKNIQYF.

V gene TRBV6-5 combines with J gene TRBJ1-4; TCRdb names TRBD1, which stays unverified in the absence of DNA. CDR1 and CDR2 (germline): MNHEY, SVGAGI. CDR3 length equals 17 residues. The CDR3 sequence is CASSYSIVSRPGEKLFF.

CDR3 sequence reads: CASSQEGARGGELFF. The V call is TRBV4-2, the J call TRBJ2-2; the TCRdb call, TRBD1, lacks DNA for checking. CDR3 length equals 15 residues. Germline CDR1 reads LGHNA; CDR2 reads YNFKEQ.

The chain is built from TRBV20-1 and TRBJ2-4; TCRdb returns TRBD1, unconfirmable since there is no DNA. The CDR3 is 15 residues long. CDR1 is DFQATT and CDR2 is SNEGSKA in the germline V gene (reference sequence). The CDR3 sequence: CSAEAGEVTKNIQYF.

The genes are TRBV15 and TRBJ1-1; the TCRdb D gene call, TRBD1, has no DNA to confirm it. The CDR3 consists of 15 residues. Germline V gene lookup returns CDR1 LNHNV and CDR2 YYDKDF (reference sequence). CDR3 in amino acids: CATSRADRGGTEAFF.

The chain carries TRBV7-2 and TRBJ1-1. The CDR3 sequence is 14 residues long. Per germline, CDR1 SGHTA and CDR2 FQGNSA. The CDR3 sequence: CASSLADLNTEAFF.

V gene TRBV24-1 combines with J gene TRBJ2-1. The CDR3 extends over 11 amino acids. Germline assignment: CDR1 KGHDR and CDR2 SFDVKD. The CDR3 loop reads CATSTLNEQFF.

This rearrangement joins TRBV7-9 to TRBJ1-5. The CDR3 runs 13 residues. In germline, CDR1 is SEHNR, CDR2 FQNEAQ (reference sequence). The CDR3 region is CASSFGDNQPQHF. The complete variable domain, with remaining parts taken from reference TRBV7-9 and TRBJ1-5, reads DTGVSQNPRHKITKRGQNVTFRCDPISEHNRLYWYRQTLGQGPEFLTYFQNEAQLEKSRLLSDRFSAERPKGSFSTLEIQRTEQGDSAMYLCASSFGDNQPQHFGDGTRLSIL.

The CDR3 is CAWRGLAGLDEQFF. V gene TRBV30 combines with J gene TRBJ2-1; TCRdb names TRBD2, which stays unverified in the absence of DNA. The CDR3 contains 14 residues. The V gene's germline CDR1 is GTSNPN and CDR2 SVGIG (reference sequence).

V gene TRBV18 combines with J gene TRBJ1-6; there is no DNA to check the TCRdb D call of TRBD1. Germline V gene lookup returns CDR1 KGHSH and CDR2 LQKENI. The CDR3 loop spans 16 amino acids. The CDR3 region is CASSPRQGFRNSPLHF.

The rearrangement joins TRBV6-5 to TRBJ2-2; no DNA is available, so the TRBD2 call from TCRdb remains unchecked. CDR1 is MNHEY and CDR2 is SVGAGI in the germline V gene. The CDR3 runs to 17 residues. The CDR3 spells CASSYSGTSGTTGELFF.

The rearrangement joins TRBV12-3 or TRBV12-4 to TRBJ1-1; there is no DNA to check the TCRdb D call of TRBD1. This CDR3 has 15 residues. The CDR3 loop reads CASSLVRGGNTEAFF.

The rearrangement links TRBV9 to TRBJ2-1. The CDR3 is made up of 15 amino acids. Germline V gene sequence: CDR1 SGDLS, CDR2 YYNGEE. CDR3 sequence: CASSVVQGSYNEQFF.

The chain has TRBV27 and TRBJ2-7; TCRdb reports TRBD2, a call that lacks DNA to check it against. The CDR3 spans 15 residues. Germline values: CDR1 MNHEY, CDR2 SMNVEV (reference sequence). CDR3 sequence: CASSYRTSGTSEQYF.

The rearrangement joins TRBV30 to TRBJ1-5. CDR3 length: 13 residues. Per the germline V gene, CDR1 is GTSNPN and CDR2 is SVGIG (reference sequence). CDR3: CAWSNMGNTPQHF.

The genes are TRBV27 and TRBJ1-5; TCRdb's D call, TRBD1, is unchecked because there is no DNA. Germline CDR1 is MNHEY and CDR2 is SMNVEV (reference sequence). The CDR3 is 14 residues long. The CDR3 region is CASSLSGGGQPQHF.

The chain links TRBV7-2 to TRBJ2-4; the D call of TRBD1 rests on TCRdb alone, since no DNA is present to check it. Germline V CDR1 and CDR2: SGHTA, FQGNSA. The CDR3 is 16 amino acids. CDR3: CASSQNRGPGKNIQYF.

The chain joins TRBV12-3 or TRBV12-4 to TRBJ1-2; with no DNA, the TCRdb D assignment of TRBD1 cannot be verified. This CDR3 is 17 amino acids long. The CDR3 loop is CASSLLGEWKTNYGYTF.